This T cell receptor (beta chain) was recovered during a study of cytomegalovirus exposure and HLA in healthy donors (TCRdb year 2017). Turning to the overall study: According to an earlier analysis of 587 of the donors, about 180 million T cells yielded 117 million unique TCR beta sequences and around 280 Gb of sequence data. Both class I and class II loci were covered by HLA typing, at four-digit resolution. Besides the first cohort of under 700 subjects, a separate validation cohort made up of 90 to 150 different subjects was used. Rather than drawing on any new phenotypic data, the later analysis identified candidate immune exposures from TCR beta sequences and the way those sequences occurred across donors. About five DR-DQ haplotypes were treated as single units for association and clustering because of strong linkage in the cohort. Donor age, sex, ethnicity and CMV serostatus were compiled together with the repertoire data. Typing coverage differed by locus: A, B, C, DRB1 and DQB1 were typed in about 620-630 donors, DQA1 in about 550, DPA1 in roughly 590, and DPB1 in approximately 450. The study combined high-throughput TCR immunosequencing, statistical association of individual TCRs with disease status, and machine learning to predict cytomegalovirus infection status. Genome-wide SNP genotypes for about three fifths of the roughly 670 donors were used in a later genetic analysis, which treated that subset as a discovery cohort. An early release that covered roughly 600 HLA-typed donors contained 300 to 350 gigabases of sequencing data and tens of millions of unique TCR sequences. The study used immunosequencing to profile the T cell repertoires of about 670 subjects and linked those repertoires to cytomegalovirus serostatus. An earlier analysis of approximately 500 of the donors applied high-throughput TCR beta sequencing to assess whether each TCR beta V gene segment acted as functional or pseudogenic. A later analysis re-examined previously published TCR beta repertoires from roughly 720 donors and added high-resolution HLA genotyping to investigate patterns of TCR occurrence. The study was designed to test whether signatures of past pathogen exposure could be identified by cataloging public T cell receptors. Every discovery cohort repertoire had been produced on one sequencing platform. Across 300 to 500 genotyped donors of the cohort, an average of about 240,000 unique TCR beta nucleotide sequences per donor were sequenced, and approximately 17% of those sequences were non-productive. The genetic ancestry cluster associated with self-reported Caucasian donors included 81% of the approximately 400 genotyped donors.

Reading the germline V gene (reference sequence) gives CDR1 DFQATT and CDR2 SNEGSKA. Its CDR3 holds 10 amino acids, cysteine through phenylalanine. The only DNA kept is the CDR3, 30 bases in frame from the first base. The library was produced with the immunoSEQ multiplex PCR assay. The multiplex PCR relied on a mix of 60 forward primers for TCR Vbeta segments and 13 reverse primers for TCR Jbeta segments. A multiplex PCR assay on genomic DNA amplified the CDR3 region of rearranged TCR beta genes. On the Illumina HiSeq System, the amplified TCR beta libraries were sequenced as 87-base-pair reads. Per the source publication's procedure: In a later analysis, tens of millions of unique TCR beta chains were counted across the approximately 620 repertoires, and about 9.9 million of these chains were shared by at least two donors. Raw reads were error-corrected and collapsed into unique sequences by a nearest-neighbor algorithm in which closely related sequences were merged to remove PCR and sequencing errors. To assign V, D and J gene segments, CDR3 sequences were aligned to IMGT reference sequences. Each retained sequence needed at least a six-nucleotide match to both a V gene segment and a J gene segment. Rearrangements were called productive when the CDR3 lacked stop codons and stayed in frame with V and J; all others were non-productive. Following IMGT convention, CDR3 was defined as the stretch from the second conserved V-encoded cysteine up to the conserved J-encoded phenylalanine. The earlier analysis of roughly 590 of the donors excluded sequences that lacked an unambiguous match to a single V gene segment. In an earlier analysis of some 590 of the donors, a V segment was called functional when productive rearrangements were above 56.7%, and segregating when the standard deviation between donors exceeded 5%. A statistical classification framework was built to diagnose cytomegalovirus status from the catalog of TCR beta chain sequences. In a later analysis, TCR nucleotide sequences were compared against IMGT/GENE-DB human TR gene sequences so that V and J genes could be assigned. In a later analysis, CDR3 sequences and most-parsimonious VDJ recombination scenarios were assigned using the TCRdist pipeline. In a later analysis, each TCR beta chain was defined by its CDR3 amino acid sequence together with its V-gene family, and reads lacking a unique V-gene family were excluded. In a later analysis, a few hundred highly shared, low-generation-probability nucleotide sequences were removed to address suspected cross-contamination and a sequencing artifact. In a later analysis, a clonal expansion index for each public chain was calculated from normalized within-repertoire ranks of inferred template counts. In a later analysis, generation probabilities were computed using a VDJ recombination model fitted to out-of-frame rearrangements, and the results were checked against IGoR. In a later analysis, TCR-TCR, TCR-HLA and TCR-CMV co-occurrence was scored with hypergeometric tests, and a repertoire-size bias correction was applied to TCR pairs. False discovery rates were estimated in a later analysis by permuting HLA or CMV assignments 20 times. A later analysis grouped co-occurring TCRs with DBSCAN, adding TCRdist sequence similarity when clustering within HLA-allele-positive subsets. For co-occurrence clustering, repertoires with fewer than 30,000 or more than 120,000 public chains were excluded, along with several repertoires with anomalous nucleotide sharing. TCRdb took over this immuneACCESS table, retaining in-frame rearrangements with V and J assigned. Such tables are incomplete; in checked studies, under half of the missing clones stem from an unresolved V gene, and the remainder is unexplained. That table is the source of V, J and clone size, and D and trimming were worked out from the DNA. The sample table shows around 260,000 clones, and about 80% are seen once. The ten largest clones add up to about 0.3% of the sample.

As regards this clone: The antigen this receptor binds is unknown. No much larger clonotype is one base removed from it; base qualities were not supplied.

In total, 600 or so healthy bone marrow donors made up the cohort. At the time of sampling, every cohort member was nominally healthy, though immune exposures that went unrecorded were likely present. The donor was CMV seronegative and belonged to the group of 352 seronegative cohort members. A peripheral blood sample was collected from each donor, and TCR beta sequencing was performed on peripheral blood mononuclear cells. The Qiagen DNeasy Blood Extraction Kit was used to extract genomic DNA from the blood cell samples. General study outcomes and caveats: In this cohort, only TCR beta chains were sequenced, and detectable features were limited by the absence of alpha or paired-chain data. The classifier was reported to diagnose cytomegalovirus status with high specificity and sensitivity in both the original cohort and the validation cohort. Presence/absence analyses assumed roughly uniform sequencing depth across donors, an assumption that may not hold. Most TCR sequences were seen in very few donors, while some public TCRs were found in many individuals. In a later analysis, the rate of TCR association differed among HLA loci, with DRB1 alleles having the most associated TCRs and HLA-C alleles having the fewest. Because HLA typing was missing for some donors at each locus, association tests included only the typed subset. For the cohort, immune exposure information was limited to CMV serostatus. A further reported finding was that TCR beta sequences accurately predicted the HLA-A and HLA-B alleles for most subjects in the first cohort. A total of 150 to 200 TCR beta chains were listed by the study as associated with cytomegalovirus. A later genetic analysis associated a missense DCLRE1C variant with V-gene and J-gene trimming of TCR beta chains, and an independent cohort replicated the association. A group of highly shared sequence variants was considered likely to be a technical artifact of the sequencing pipeline. Compared with the 666-donor mean, donors in an Asian-associated ancestry cluster had fewer N-insertions in productive TCRs, according to a later genetic analysis. Broadly in line with IMGT annotations, most TCR beta V segments showed up in productive rearrangements about 90% or about 30% of the time in an earlier analysis of under 700 of the donors. A later analysis reported that several top co-occurrence clusters appeared linked to parvovirus B19, influenza, CMV and Epstein-Barr virus. Assigning TCR associations to individual alleles was difficult when HLA alleles, especially DR and DQ, strongly co-occurred. At a false discovery rate of 0.05, a later analysis linked 15,000 to 20,000 TCR beta sequences to specific HLA alleles. The authors suggested that the approach could potentially be generalized to other disease states and immunological phenotypes. According to a later analysis, most CMV-associated TCR beta chains appeared to be HLA-restricted, and the HLA associations seemed to be driven largely by CMV exposure. Linkage disequilibrium might explain the correlated functional status among segregating V segments, but an unknown experimental factor could not be ruled out. Because counts were too low, roughly 16 rarely observed V segments, including chromosome 9 orphons, were left out of the earlier analysis of a few hundred of the donors. A few of the identified cytomegalovirus-associated TCR beta chains were confirmed in vitro to be specific for cytomegalovirus antigens. Compared with equally common non-associated chains, HLA-associated TCR beta chains in a later analysis were more clonally expanded and had lower generation probabilities. Some IMGT-functional V segments, including TRBV6-2 and TRBV6-3, could not be distinguished by the 87-base-pair reads and were therefore excluded.

The origin of this receptor is a girl aged 2-10 years in good health and CMV-seronegative. The sequence is built from TRBV20-1 and TRBJ2-7, with 7 bases aligning to TRBD1. What was sequenced was PBMCs. The base sequence is TGCAGCGGGGACAGCCGGTCCCAGTACTTC. Its amino acids are CSGDSRSQYF.